This is a list of T cell receptor beta chains from one sample in a study of T-cell memory formation after mild COVID-19. In TCRdb, the 5' RACE reads were re-called with MiXCR into one record per CDR3 protein. The sample has approximately 210,000 distinct CDR3 sequences; 18% are singletons. The sequenced sample was PBMCs or a T cell subset sorted from them (not recorded which). The source is an adult woman who had mild COVID-19 (a few samples of this study predate the infection). Cell type and time point are not known. Each CDR3 is given with its conserved first and last residue. D genes are given only for firm matches. Not every row has a clone size; where given, it reads once, few, many or a size class.

CDR3 protein	CDR3 DNA	V gene	J gene	clone size	D gene
CASSHAGEYEQYF	TGCGCCAGCAGCCACGCCGGGGAGTACGAGCAGTACTTC	TRBV5-1	TRBJ2-7	few	NA
CASSNSGQAYGYTF	TGCGCCAGCAGCAACTCGGGACAGGCATATGGCTACACCTTC	TRBV5-1	TRBJ1-2	few	TRBD1
CASSFRGDAGELFF	TGTGCCAGCAGCTTCCGAGGGGACGCCGGGGAGCTGTTTTTT	TRBV7-2	TRBJ2-2	NA	NA
CASSALGQSTDTQYF	TGTGCCAGCAGCGCACTGGGACAGAGCACAGATACGCAGTATTTT	TRBV12-3/TRBV12-4	TRBJ2-3	few	TRBD1
CSATHRGGNTDTQYF	TGCAGTGCAACGCACCGCGGGGGAAACACAGATACGCAGTATTTT	TRBV20-1	TRBJ2-3	once	TRBD2
CASSLGWGEGQETQYF	TGTGCCAGCAGCTTAGGATGGGGGGAAGGGCAAGAGACCCAGTACTTC	TRBV7-2	TRBJ2-5	NA	NA
CASADYISSYNEQFF	TGCGCCAGCGCAGACTACATCAGCTCCTACAATGAGCAGTTCTTC	TRBV4-1	TRBJ2-1	few	NA
CASSLDGTTEETQYF	TGCGCCAGCAGCTTGGACGGGACTACCGAAGAGACCCAGTACTTC	TRBV5-1	TRBJ2-5	NA	TRBD2
CASSLVHRSSGSYEQFF	TGTGCCAGCAGCTTAGTCCACAGATCTAGCGGGAGCTATGAGCAGTTCTTC	TRBV7-8	TRBJ2-1	few	TRBD2
CAISSQGDRDYNEQFF	TGTGCCATCAGTTCTCAAGGGGACAGAGACTACAATGAGCAGTTCTTC	TRBV10-3	TRBJ2-1	NA	TRBD1
CASSLAGQPGGYTF	TGTGCCAGCAGCTTAGCGGGACAGCCTGGTGGCTACACCTTC	TRBV7-2	TRBJ1-2	few	TRBD1
CASSPSRTADTQYF	TGCGCCAGCAGCCCCTCCCGGACGGCAGATACGCAGTATTTT	TRBV4-3	TRBJ2-3	NA	NA
CACRGLTDTQYF	TGTGCCTGCCGCGGATTGACAGATACGCAGTATTTT	TRBV30	TRBJ2-3	few	NA
CASSPGDSPYEQYF	TGTGCCAGCAGCCCTGGTGACAGCCCCTACGAGCAGTACTTC	TRBV27	TRBJ2-7	NA	NA
CASSQQGGNTEAFF	TGCGCCAGCAGCCAACAGGGTGGGAACACTGAAGCTTTCTTT	TRBV5-1	TRBJ1-1	NA	NA
CASTTGGRAYEQYF	TGTGCCAGCACCACTGGCGGGAGGGCCTACGAGCAGTACTTC	TRBV7-9	TRBJ2-7	few	TRBD2
CAWVGQETQYF	TGTGCCTGGGTGGGCCAAGAGACCCAGTACTTC	TRBV30	TRBJ2-5	few	NA
CAISDRDYNEQFF	TGTGCCATCAGTGACCGCGATTACAATGAGCAGTTCTTC	TRBV10-3	TRBJ2-1	few	NA
CASSLGHRDAKYEQFF	TGCGCCAGCAGCTTGGGTCACAGGGACGCGAAGTATGAGCAGTTCTTC	TRBV5-1	TRBJ2-1	few	NA
CATCPGAKAWDEQFF	TGTGCCACCTGCCCTGGGGCTAAAGCGTGGGATGAGCAGTTCTTC	TRBV10-3	TRBJ2-1	few	NA
CAISEETTSADTQYF	TGTGCCATCAGTGAAGAGACAACCTCGGCAGATACGCAGTATTTT	TRBV10-3	TRBJ2-3	many	NA
CASSYYGTGVLYF	TGTGCCAGCAGTTACTATGGGACAGGGGTGTTGTACTTC	TRBV6-5	TRBJ2-7	NA	TRBD1
CASSRSGGLTPSYF	TGTGCCAGCAGCCGTTCGGGGGGCTTGACACCCTCCTACTTC	TRBV9	TRBJ2-7	few	NA
CASSLTYLSYGYTF	TGCGCCAGCAGCTTAACGTACCTTAGTTATGGCTACACCTTC	TRBV5-1	TRBJ1-2	NA	NA
CASSRNDGRLTEAFF	TGTGCCAGCAGCCGGAACGACGGAAGACTCACTGAAGCTTTCTTT	TRBV7-8	TRBJ1-1	NA	NA
CASSLTRADTQYF	TGTGCCAGCAGTCTTACTCGGGCAGATACGCAGTATTTT	TRBV4-2	TRBJ2-3	NA	NA
CSGGGQSNTEAFF	TGCAGCGGCGGGGGACAGTCGAACACTGAAGCTTTCTTT	TRBV29-1	TRBJ1-1	NA	TRBD1
CASRKISGGENRETQYF	TGTGCCAGCAGAAAAATTTCAGGGGGCGAGAATCGGGAGACCCAGTACTTC	TRBV6-6	TRBJ2-5	once	TRBD1
CSASLTSGGSGTQYF	TGCAGTGCTAGTTTGACTAGCGGGGGATCGGGGACCCAGTACTTC	TRBV20-1	TRBJ2-5	few	TRBD2
CASSYTRGANVLTF	TGTGCCAGCAGCTATACGCGTGGGGCCAACGTCCTGACTTTC	TRBV7-8	TRBJ2-6	few	NA
CSVERDRTYEQFF	TGCAGCGTTGAACGCGACCGTACGTATGAGCAGTTCTTC	TRBV29-1	TRBJ2-1	few	NA
CASSSLAGVLGEMFF	TGTGCCAGCAGTTCACTAGCGGGGGTCCTCGGGGAGATGTTTTTT	TRBV12-3/TRBV12-4	TRBJ2-2	NA	TRBD2
CASGHGGASYEQYF	TGTGCCAGCGGCCATGGGGGGGCTTCCTACGAGCAGTACTTC	TRBV12-3/TRBV12-4	TRBJ2-7	NA	NA
CASSQDLGSKGQYF	TGCGCCAGCAGCCAAGATCTGGGCTCCAAAGGGCAGTACTTC	TRBV4-3	TRBJ2-7	NA	NA
CSATRPQDTYEQYF	TGCAGTGCCACCCGGCCCCAGGATACCTACGAGCAGTACTTC	TRBV20-1	TRBJ2-7	few	NA
CAWSLGGTTADTQYF	TGTGCCTGGAGTTTGGGGGGGACTACAGCAGATACGCAGTATTTT	TRBV30	TRBJ2-3	NA	TRBD2
CASRTDRASNQPQHF	TGTGCCAGTAGGACCGACAGGGCTAGCAATCAGCCCCAGCATTTT	TRBV19	TRBJ1-5	NA	TRBD1
CASSLARNTEAFF	TGTGCCAGCAGCTTAGCGAGGAACACTGAAGCTTTCTTT	TRBV7-8	TRBJ1-1	many	NA
CASSPLRWGTVSYEQYF	TGTGCCAGCAGTCCCCTCCGGTGGGGGACAGTCTCCTACGAGCAGTACTTC	TRBV12-3/TRBV12-4	TRBJ2-7	few	TRBD1
CASSPGVGGYTF	TGTGCCAGCAGTCCCGGGGTGGGCGGCTACACCTTC	TRBV12-3/TRBV12-4	TRBJ1-2	many	NA
CASTLRGGRNQPQHF	TGTGCCAGCACCCTCCGGGGCGGGCGCAATCAGCCCCAGCATTTT	TRBV12-3/TRBV12-4	TRBJ1-5	many	NA
CASSVRDSSYNEQFF	TGCGCCAGCAGCGTCCGGGACAGCTCCTACAATGAGCAGTTCTTC	TRBV5-1	TRBJ2-1	NA	TRBD1
CATGTSLGGAKNIQYF	TGTGCCACCGGGACTTCGTTAGGAGGGGCCAAAAACATTCAGTACTTC	TRBV24-1	TRBJ2-4	few	NA
CSASPLDRDTQYF	TGCAGTGCTAGCCCCCTCGATAGGGATACGCAGTATTTT	TRBV20-1	TRBJ2-3	many	NA
CASSYRGGYGYTF	TGCGCCAGCAGCTACAGGGGAGGCTATGGCTACACCTTC	TRBV5-1	TRBJ1-2	few	TRBD1
CASSQANYGYTF	TGTGCCAGCAGTCAGGCGAACTATGGCTACACCTTC	TRBV14	TRBJ1-2	NA	NA
CASSPRPTAVNTEAFF	TGCGCCAGCAGCCCCAGACCGACAGCCGTGAACACTGAAGCTTTCTTT	TRBV5-1	TRBJ1-1	few	NA
CASGSFKEGYEQYF	TGTGCCAGCGGCTCCTTCAAGGAAGGATACGAGCAGTACTTC	TRBV7-9	TRBJ2-7	NA	NA